This T cell receptor (beta chain) is from a study of T cell changes during pregnancy in multiple sclerosis. The V gene's germline CDR1 is LNHNV and CDR2 YYDKDF (reference sequence). The CDR3 has 20 residues. With 1 base removed from V and 0 bases from J, the gap between germline ends came to 22 bases. Produced via immunoSEQ multiplex PCR; TCRdb's table is partial and in-frame only. The repertoire holds about 51,000 clones, with roughly 93% as singletons. This clone was detected only once. Sequencing was performed on peripheral blood, taken in the second trimester of pregnancy. The sequence came from a female donor with multiple sclerosis, enrolled in a pregnancy study. The genes are TRBV15 and TRBJ2-1; D may be TRBD2 (6 bases). CDR3 DNA: TGTGCCACCAGCAGAGGAATGTGGCGGGGATTGGGCAGCTCCTACAATGAGCAGTTCTTC. Protein product: CATSRGMWRGLGSSYNEQFF.